This TCR beta chain emerged from a study of blood T cells in healthy people across ages. Note on this clonotype: Its target is unknown.

CDR3 length: 15 residues. Germline lookup yields CDR1 MGHRA and CDR2 YSYEKL. V was clipped by 3 bases and J by 7 bases; unmatched bases: 6. A second PCR of 7 to 11 cycles used a sample-barcoded 5' primer and a J-beta primer mix. A template-switch adaptor containing 12 random nucleotides labeled each cDNA molecule. No fewer than 2.5 million CDR3-containing paired-end reads came from each sample. In TCRdb, the 5' RACE reads were re-called with MiXCR into one record per CDR3 protein. Of around 1,500,000 distinct CDR3 sequences listed, 28% are singletons. Donors each provided ten milliliters of peripheral blood. Study-level results: The study found more naive CD4+ cells and higher diversity in long-lived than aged donors.

Material: blood. This sequence joins TRBV4-1 and TRBJ1-4; TRBD1 agrees at 9 bases. The receptor was isolated from a woman aged 25 to 39 in good health. The CDR3: CASSQGQGRIEKLFF. DNA for the CDR3: TGCGCCAGCAGCCAGGGACAGGGCCGTATTGAAAAACTGTTTTTT.